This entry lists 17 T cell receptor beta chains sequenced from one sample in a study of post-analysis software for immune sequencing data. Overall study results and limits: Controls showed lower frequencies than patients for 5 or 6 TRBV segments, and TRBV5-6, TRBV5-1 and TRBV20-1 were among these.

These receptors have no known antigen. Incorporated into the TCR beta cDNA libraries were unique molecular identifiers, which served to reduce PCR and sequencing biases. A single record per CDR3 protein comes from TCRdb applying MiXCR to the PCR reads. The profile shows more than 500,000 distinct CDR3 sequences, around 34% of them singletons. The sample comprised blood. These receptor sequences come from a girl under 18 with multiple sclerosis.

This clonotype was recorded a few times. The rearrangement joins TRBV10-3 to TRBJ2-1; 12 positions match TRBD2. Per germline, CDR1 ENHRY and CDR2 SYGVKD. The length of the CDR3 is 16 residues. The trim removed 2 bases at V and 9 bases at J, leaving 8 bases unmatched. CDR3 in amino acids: CAISEPLAGGSVEQFF. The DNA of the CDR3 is TGTGCCATCAGTGAGCCCCTAGCGGGGGGGTCGGTTGAGCAGTTCTTC.

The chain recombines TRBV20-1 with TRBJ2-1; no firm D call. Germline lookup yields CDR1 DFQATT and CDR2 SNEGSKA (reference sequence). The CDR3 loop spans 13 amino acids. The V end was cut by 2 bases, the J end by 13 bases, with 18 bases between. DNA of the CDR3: TGCAGTGCTAGATTGGGTTTAGAAGAGACCCAGTTCTTC. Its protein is CSARLGLEETQFF.

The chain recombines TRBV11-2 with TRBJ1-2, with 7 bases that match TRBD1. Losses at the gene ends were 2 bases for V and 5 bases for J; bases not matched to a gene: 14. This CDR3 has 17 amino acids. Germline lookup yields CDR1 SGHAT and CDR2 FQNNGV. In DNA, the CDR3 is TGTGCCAGCAGCTTACGGACAGGCGGTTCGCCCCTATATGGCTACACCTTC. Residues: CASSLRTGGSPLYGYTF.

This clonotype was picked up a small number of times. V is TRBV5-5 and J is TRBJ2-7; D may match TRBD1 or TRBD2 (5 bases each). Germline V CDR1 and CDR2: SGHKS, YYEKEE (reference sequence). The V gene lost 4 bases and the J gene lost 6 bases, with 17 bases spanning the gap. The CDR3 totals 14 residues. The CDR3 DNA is TGTGCCAGCAGCCCGCTATTTCAGGGAGCCGAGCAGTACTTC. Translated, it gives CASSPLFQGAEQYF.

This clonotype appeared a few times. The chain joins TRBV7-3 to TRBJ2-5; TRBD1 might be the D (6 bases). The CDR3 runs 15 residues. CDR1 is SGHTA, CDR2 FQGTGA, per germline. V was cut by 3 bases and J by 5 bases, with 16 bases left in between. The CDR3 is CASSFSPGQGETQYF. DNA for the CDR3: TGTGCCAGCAGCTTCTCTCCGGGACAAGGGGAGACCCAGTACTTC.

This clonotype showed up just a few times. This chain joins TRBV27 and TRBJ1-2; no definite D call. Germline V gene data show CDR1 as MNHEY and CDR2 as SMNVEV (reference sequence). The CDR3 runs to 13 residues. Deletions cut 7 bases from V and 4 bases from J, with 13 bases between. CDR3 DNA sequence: TGTGCCAGCAAACCGACGGGCCTCTATGGCTACACCTTC. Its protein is CASKPTGLYGYTF.

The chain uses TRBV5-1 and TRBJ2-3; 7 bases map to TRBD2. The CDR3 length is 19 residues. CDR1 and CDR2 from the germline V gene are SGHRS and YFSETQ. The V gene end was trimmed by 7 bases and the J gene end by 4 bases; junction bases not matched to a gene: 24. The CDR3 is CASPPPQPRLRGWPDTQYF. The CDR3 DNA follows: TGCGCCAGCCCTCCTCCCCAACCCCGACTGCGGGGGTGGCCAGATACGCAGTATTTT. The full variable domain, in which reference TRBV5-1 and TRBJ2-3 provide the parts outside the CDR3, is KAGVTQTPRYLIKTRGQQVTLSCSPISGHRSVSWYQQTPGQGLQFLFEYFSETQRNKGNFPGRFSGRQFSNSRSEMNVSTLELGDSALYLCASPPPQPRLRGWPDTQYFGPGTRLTVL.

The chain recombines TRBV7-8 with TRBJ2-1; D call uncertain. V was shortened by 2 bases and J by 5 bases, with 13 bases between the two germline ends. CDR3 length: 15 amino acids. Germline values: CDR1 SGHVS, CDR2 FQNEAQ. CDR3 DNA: TGTGCCAGCAGCTTACACAAGGGCCCAAACAATGAGCAGTTCTTC. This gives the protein CASSLHKGPNNEQFF.

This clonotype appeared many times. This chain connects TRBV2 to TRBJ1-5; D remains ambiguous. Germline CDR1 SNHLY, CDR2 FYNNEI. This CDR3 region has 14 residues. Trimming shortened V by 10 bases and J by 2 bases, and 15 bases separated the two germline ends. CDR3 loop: CATNLNRGNQPQHF. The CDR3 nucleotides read TGTGCCACCAACTTAAACAGAGGCAATCAGCCCCAGCATTTT.

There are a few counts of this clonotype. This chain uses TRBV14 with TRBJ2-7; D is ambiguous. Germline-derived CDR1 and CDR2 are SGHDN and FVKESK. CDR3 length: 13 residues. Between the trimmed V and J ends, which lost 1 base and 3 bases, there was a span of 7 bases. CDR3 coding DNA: TGTGCCAGCAGCCAAGGTGGGTTCTACGAGCAGTACTTC. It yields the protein CASSQGGFYEQYF.

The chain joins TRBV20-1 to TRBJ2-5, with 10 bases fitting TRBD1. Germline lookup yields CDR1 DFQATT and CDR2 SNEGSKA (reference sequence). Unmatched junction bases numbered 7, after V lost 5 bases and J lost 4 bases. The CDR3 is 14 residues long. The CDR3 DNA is TGCAGTGCTGCCGGGACAGGGGTGGGAGAGACCCAGTACTTC. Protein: CSAAGTGVGETQYF.

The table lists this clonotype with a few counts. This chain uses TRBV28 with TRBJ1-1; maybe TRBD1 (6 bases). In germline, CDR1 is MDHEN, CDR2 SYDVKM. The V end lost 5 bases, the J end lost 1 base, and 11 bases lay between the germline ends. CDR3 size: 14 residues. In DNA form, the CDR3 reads TGTGCCAGCAGTGGGGGGCGCCGGAACACTGAAGCTTTCTTT. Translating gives CASSGGRRNTEAFF.

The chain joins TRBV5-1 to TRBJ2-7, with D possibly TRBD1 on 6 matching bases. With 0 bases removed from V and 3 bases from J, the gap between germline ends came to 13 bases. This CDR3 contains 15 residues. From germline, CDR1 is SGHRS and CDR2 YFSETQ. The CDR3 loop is CASSLEVRGGYEQYF. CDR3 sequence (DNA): TGCGCCAGCAGCTTGGAGGTCAGGGGTGGCTACGAGCAGTACTTC. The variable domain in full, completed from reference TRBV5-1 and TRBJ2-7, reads KAGVTQTPRYLIKTRGQQVTLSCSPISGHRSVSWYQQTPGQGLQFLFEYFSETQRNKGNFPGRFSGRQFSNSRSEMNVSTLELGDSALYLCASSLEVRGGYEQYFGPGTRLTVT.

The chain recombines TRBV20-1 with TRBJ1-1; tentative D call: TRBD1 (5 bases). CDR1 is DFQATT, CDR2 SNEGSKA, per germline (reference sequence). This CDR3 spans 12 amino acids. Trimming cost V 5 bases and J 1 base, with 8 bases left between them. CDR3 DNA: TGCAGTGCTGTCAGGGCGAACACTGAAGCTTTCTTT. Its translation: CSAVRANTEAFF.

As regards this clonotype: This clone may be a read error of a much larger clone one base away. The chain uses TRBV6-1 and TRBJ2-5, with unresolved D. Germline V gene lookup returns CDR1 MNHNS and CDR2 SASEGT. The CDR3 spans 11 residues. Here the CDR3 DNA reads TGTACCAGCAGTCATCGAGAGACCCAGTACTTC. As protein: CTSSHRETQYF.

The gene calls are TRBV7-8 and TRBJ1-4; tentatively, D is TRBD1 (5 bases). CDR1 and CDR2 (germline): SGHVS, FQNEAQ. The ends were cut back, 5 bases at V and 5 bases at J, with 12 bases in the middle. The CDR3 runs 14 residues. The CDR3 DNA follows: TGTGCCAGCAGCGAATCCAGGACAAATGAAAAACTGTTTTTT. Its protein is CASSESRTNEKLFF.

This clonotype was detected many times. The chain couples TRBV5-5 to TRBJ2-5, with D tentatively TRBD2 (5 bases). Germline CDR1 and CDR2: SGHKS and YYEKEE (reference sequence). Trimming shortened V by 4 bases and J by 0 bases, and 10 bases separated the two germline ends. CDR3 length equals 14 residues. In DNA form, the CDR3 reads TGTGCCAGCAGCCCCCGGGATTACCAAGAGACCCAGTACTTC. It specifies CASSPRDYQETQYF.